The entry below gives a single TCR beta chain sequence along with its context. The sample carries other DNA sequences with the same CDR3. The sample is drawn from a study of technical replicates of blood from several donors. Libraries were prepared by immunoSEQ multiplex PCR; TCRdb keeps only in-frame clonotypes and omits some of them. Seen here are fewer than 60,000 clones, more than 90% observed once, and the top ten hold about 3%. CDR1 and CDR2 (germline): SGHDT, YYEEEE. V shed 5 bases, J shed 4 bases, and the junction held 5 bases outside the gene matches. CDR3 length: 13 amino acids. The V and J genes are TRBV5-6 and TRBJ1-2, with 7 bases lining up with TRBD1. Sequences were obtained from PBMCs. The source is a human donor in good health. Some clones in this sample may be carry-over from other donors' samples. CDR3 region: CASRPGTAYGYTF. The CDR3 bases are TGTGCCAGCAGACCTGGGACAGCCTATGGCTACACCTTC.